This T cell receptor (beta chain) was identified during a study of siplizumab effects on memory and regulatory T cells. This table comes from immunoSEQ multiplex PCR, and its TCRdb copy is limited to in-frame clones, with some not included. The sample contains around 72,000 clones, 91% of which appear only once. V dropped 0 bases and J dropped 5 bases, with 13 bases sitting between them. The V gene's germline CDR1 is MNHNS and CDR2 SASEGT. The CDR3 spans 15 residues. This rearrangement joins TRBV6-1 to TRBJ1-2; a possible D gene is TRBD1 (5 bases). The sequence was obtained from a human donor in good health. Material for sequencing was CD8+ T cells sorted from blood. Here the CDR3 DNA reads TGTGCCAGCAGTGAAGCGCGGGGGGAATTATATGGCTACACCTTC. It is translated as CASSEARGELYGYTF.